This T cell receptor (beta chain) was obtained from a study of CDR3 diversity in severe acne. Trimming took off 3 bases at V and 5 bases at J, with 22 bases between the two ends. The CDR3 contains 17 residues. Germline values: CDR1 LNHDA, CDR2 SQIVND (reference sequence). TCRdb fed the PCR reads into MiXCR, producing one record per CDR3 protein. The sample holds more than 85,000 distinct CDR3 sequences; around half are singletons and the top ten take over 9%. Sequencing was performed on blood. This receptor was taken from a male donor in good health, serving as a control. The chain employs TRBV19 and TRBJ2-5; the D gene is possibly TRBD2 (7 bases). The CDR3 is CASSISKGGGFGETQYF. The CDR3 DNA sequence: TGTGCCAGTAGTATTTCGAAGGGGGGGGGCTTCGGGGAGACCCAGTACTTC. Complete variable domain (other parts from reference TRBV19 and TRBJ2-5): DGGITQSPKYLFRKEGQNVTLSCEQNLNHDAMYWYRQDPGQGLRLIYYSQIVNDFQKGDIAEGYSVSREKKESFPLTVTSAQKNPTAFYLCASSISKGGGFGETQYFGPGTRLLVL.